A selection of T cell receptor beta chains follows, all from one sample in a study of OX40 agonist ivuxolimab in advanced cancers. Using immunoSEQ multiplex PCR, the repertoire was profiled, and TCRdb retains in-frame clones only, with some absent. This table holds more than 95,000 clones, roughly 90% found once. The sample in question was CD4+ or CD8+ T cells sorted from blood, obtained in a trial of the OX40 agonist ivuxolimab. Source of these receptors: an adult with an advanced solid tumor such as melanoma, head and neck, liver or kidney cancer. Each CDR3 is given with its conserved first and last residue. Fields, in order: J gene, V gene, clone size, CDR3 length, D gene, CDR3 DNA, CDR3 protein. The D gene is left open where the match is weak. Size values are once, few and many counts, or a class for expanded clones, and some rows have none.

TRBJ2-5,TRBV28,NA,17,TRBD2,TGTGCCAGCCGAACATCCGGACTAGCGGGAGGGAGTGAGACCCAGTACTTC,CASRTSGLAGGSETQYF
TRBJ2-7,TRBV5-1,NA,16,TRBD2,TGCGCCAGCAGCCGGGGCGCAGCGGGGTTGACCTACGAGCAGTACTTC,CASSRGAAGLTYEQYF
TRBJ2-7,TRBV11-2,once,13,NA,TGTGCCAGCAGCTCAAATCTAGCCTACGAGCAGTACTTC,CASSSNLAYEQYF
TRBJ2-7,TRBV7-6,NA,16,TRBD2,TGTGCCAGCAGCTTAGCACCTAGCGGGAGCGGGTACGAGCAGTACTTC,CASSLAPSGSGYEQYF
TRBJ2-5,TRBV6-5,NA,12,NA,TGTGCCAGCAGAACAGGGATGGAGACCCAGTACTTC,CASRTGMETQYF
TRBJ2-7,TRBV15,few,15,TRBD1,TGTGCCACCAGCAAAGACGTGACAGGGACCTACGAGCAGTACTTC,CATSKDVTGTYEQYF
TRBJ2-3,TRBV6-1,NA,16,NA,TGTGCCAGCAGTGTAAGTATTGGGGCTGGCACAGATACGCAGTATTTT,CASSVSIGAGTDTQYF
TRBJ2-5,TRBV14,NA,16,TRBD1,TGTGCCAGCAGCCCTGGCCGGGACAGGGTACGGGAGACCCAGTACTTC,CASSPGRDRVRETQYF
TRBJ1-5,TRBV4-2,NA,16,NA,TGTGCCAGCAGCCAAGATCCCGACAGCCCCAATCAGCCCCAGCATTTT,CASSQDPDSPNQPQHF
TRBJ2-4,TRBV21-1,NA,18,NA,TGTGCCAGCAGCACGGGGGACGTGTGGGCCCTAGCCAAAAACATTCAGTACTTC,CASSTGDVWALAKNIQYF
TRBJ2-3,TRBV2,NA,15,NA,TGTGCCAGCCAGGGGCCAGCGGGTAGCACAGATACGCAGTATTTT,CASQGPAGSTDTQYF